Listed below are T cell receptor beta chains from one sample, sequenced in a study of blood T cell repertoires in COVID-19. Repertoires were generated with immunoSEQ multiplex PCR, while TCRdb's copy carries only in-frame clones and drops some. This repertoire shows 300,000 or so clones, roughly 84% found once; its top ten account for roughly 0.94%. Material for sequencing was PBMCs or T cells enriched from blood (not recorded which). The receptors here all came from a woman aged 30 to 39 who had recovered from COVID-19. Both conserved end residues are part of each CDR3. The D gene is left open where the match is weak. Size is stated for part of the rows, as once, few or many counts, or as a class when the clone is expanded.

v_gene,abundance,j_gene,d_gene,CDR3nt,CDR3aa
TRBV12-3/TRBV12-4,.,TRBJ1-5,.,TGTGCCAGCAGCATCGACAGGAGAGGGCCCCAGCATTTT,CASSIDRRGPQHF
TRBV29-1,.,TRBJ2-5,TRBD2,TGCAGCGTCACCGGGACTAGCGTCGAGACCCAGTACTTC,CSVTGTSVETQYF
TRBV5-1,.,TRBJ1-4,.,TGCGCCAGCAGTAGCGGTCTTGCTAATGAAAAACTGTTTTTT,CASSSGLANEKLFF
TRBV18,once,TRBJ2-7,TRBD1,TGTGCCAGCTCACCAACCGTTGCGGGACAGGGAGTCCACGAGCAGTACTTC,CASSPTVAGQGVHEQYF
TRBV9,.,TRBJ2-5,TRBD2,TGTGCCAGCAGCGCCGGGACTAGCGGCACCTACCCCCAAGAGACCCAGTACTTC,CASSAGTSGTYPQETQYF
TRBV2,.,TRBJ2-3,TRBD2,TGTGCCAGCGGCCTAGCGGGGGTCACAGATACGCAGTATTTT,CASGLAGVTDTQYF
TRBV29-1,.,TRBJ1-2,TRBD1,TGCAGCGTTGAAGATTGGGGACAGTACTATGGCTACACCTTC,CSVEDWGQYYGYTF
TRBV5-6,.,TRBJ2-7,.,TGTGCCAGCAGCCCGGGGCTGGCGGGGGAGCAGTACTTC,CASSPGLAGEQYF
TRBV2,.,TRBJ1-6,.,TGTGCCAGCAGCGGCCCGGGCCCCGGGATTTCACCCCTCCACTTT,CASSGPGPGISPLHF
TRBV27,few,TRBJ2-1,TRBD1,TGTGCCAGCAGTCCCACCCCGGGACAGTACAATGAGCAGTTCTTC,CASSPTPGQYNEQFF
TRBV29-1,.,TRBJ2-7,TRBD1,TGCAGCGTAGGCACACAGGGGGATCGGTACGAGCAGTACTTC,CSVGTQGDRYEQYF
TRBV9,.,TRBJ2-5,TRBD1,TGTGCCAGCAGCGCGGGACAGCAAGAGACCCAGTACTTC,CASSAGQQETQYF
TRBV7-9,.,TRBJ1-1,.,TGTGCCAGCAGCCGCATTGGAGTGGGGGCGCGGACTGAAGCTTTCTTT,CASSRIGVGARTEAFF
TRBV28,once,TRBJ1-6,.,TGTGCCAGCAGTTTCGCCGGGACTCGGCTGGACTCCTATAATTCACCCCTCCACTTT,CASSFAGTRLDSYNSPLHF
TRBV5-1,.,TRBJ1-6,TRBD1,TGCGCCAGCAGCACTGGGACAGGGGATAATTCACCCCTCCACTTT,CASSTGTGDNSPLHF
TRBV9,few,TRBJ1-3,TRBD1,TGTGCCAGCTCACAACCAGGGGGTGGTGGAAACACCATATATTTT,CASSQPGGGGNTIYF
TRBV12-3/TRBV12-4,.,TRBJ2-7,.,TGTGCCAGCAGTTTTGAGGCCACCGAGCAGTACTTC,CASSFEATEQYF
TRBV5-1,.,TRBJ2-5,.,TGCGCCAGCAGCTTGGGGGCCCGAGAGACCCAGTACTTC,CASSLGARETQYF
TRBV4-1,once,TRBJ1-4,TRBD1,TGCGCCAGCAGCCAAGTACCGGGACAGGAGAATGAAAAACTGTTTTTT,CASSQVPGQENEKLFF
TRBV30,.,TRBJ1-1,TRBD1,TGTGCCTTTACCGGGACAGGGAGGACTGAAGCTTTCTTT,CAFTGTGRTEAFF
TRBV11-2,.,TRBJ1-1,.,TGTGCCAGCAGCTTAGGCAGGTCCGTTGACACTGAAGCTTTCTTT,CASSLGRSVDTEAFF
TRBV7-2,.,TRBJ1-1,TRBD1,TGTGCCAGCAGCGTAACAGGGGTTGCGGCTTTCTTT,CASSVTGVAAFF
TRBV18,.,TRBJ1-2,.,TGTGCCAGCTCGGGACAACAGAACTATGGCTACACCTTC,CASSGQQNYGYTF
TRBV3-1/TRBV3-2,.,TRBJ1-2,.,TGTGCCAGCAGCCAACTTTATGGCTACACCTTC,CASSQLYGYTF
TRBV6-2/TRBV6-3,.,TRBJ2-2,.,TGTGCCAGCAGTTACTCGATGGTCGGAACAGGGAGGGCCGGGGAGCTGTTTTTT,CASSYSMVGTGRAGELFF
TRBV6-5,once,TRBJ2-3,.,TGTGCCAGCAGTTACCTCGCAGGCACAGATACGCAGTATTTT,CASSYLAGTDTQYF
TRBV15,.,TRBJ1-1,TRBD1,TGTGCCACCAGCAGAGGGTCGGACAGGTTTAACACTGAAGCTTTCTTT,CATSRGSDRFNTEAFF
TRBV6-5,.,TRBJ1-1,.,TGTGCCAGCAGTTACTTTGGGGGCATGAACACTGAAGCTTTCTTT,CASSYFGGMNTEAFF
TRBV6-5,.,TRBJ1-6,.,TGTGCCAGCAGCAAAGGGGGTCAGGGTAATTCACCCCTCCACTTT,CASSKGGQGNSPLHF
TRBV12-3/TRBV12-4,.,TRBJ1-5,.,TGTGCCAGCAGTTTGAGGTTGAATCAGCCCCAGCATTTT,CASSLRLNQPQHF
TRBV4-1,.,TRBJ2-3,.,TGCGCCAGCAGCCAACCTCGCACAGATACGCAGTATTTT,CASSQPRTDTQYF
TRBV24-1,.,TRBJ2-1,.,TGTGCCACCAGTAGGGCAGGGGCCTACAATGAGCAGTTCTTC,CATSRAGAYNEQFF
TRBV7-2,.,TRBJ2-3,TRBD2,TGTGCCAGCAGCTTGGGGACTAGCGGGGGCCCCGATACGCAGTATTTT,CASSLGTSGGPDTQYF
TRBV18,once,TRBJ1-1,TRBD1,TGTGCCAGCTCACCACCGGGACAGAGTCCTGAAGCTTTCTTT,CASSPPGQSPEAFF
TRBV5-1,.,TRBJ2-7,TRBD1,TGCGCCAGCAACTTCGGGACAGGGGGCTACGAGCAGTACTTC,CASNFGTGGYEQYF
TRBV5-1,.,TRBJ1-3,TRBD1,TGCGCCAGCAGCTTCACAGGGGACGGAAACACCATATATTTT,CASSFTGDGNTIYF
TRBV19,.,TRBJ1-1,.,TGTGCCAGTAGTATAGTTCTAAACACTGAAGCTTTCTTT,CASSIVLNTEAFF
TRBV28,.,TRBJ1-5,.,TGTGCCAGCAGTTCGGGAGATCAGCCCCAGCATTTT,CASSSGDQPQHF
TRBV5-1,few,TRBJ2-1,.,TGCGCCAGCAGCTTGCAGCGGATGGACTACAATGAGCAGTTCTTC,CASSLQRMDYNEQFF
TRBV2,once,TRBJ1-5,TRBD1,TGTGCCAGCAGTGAAGGACAGGGGAGCAATCAGCCCCAGCATTTT,CASSEGQGSNQPQHF
TRBV16,few,TRBJ1-2,TRBD1,TGTGCCAGCAGCCAGGACAGGGAAGATGGCTACACCTTC,CASSQDREDGYTF
TRBV24-1,.,TRBJ1-4,.,TGTGCCACCATCGAGGGGTACAGGGTTGCCGGCTTGGAGGAAAAACTGTTTTTT,CATIEGYRVAGLEEKLFF
TRBV5-8,.,TRBJ2-7,TRBD1,TGTGCCAGCTGCCGGACAGGGGGCTCCTACGAGCAGTACTTC,CASCRTGGSYEQYF
TRBV7-8,.,TRBJ2-5,TRBD2,TGTGCCAGCAGCTTTCGACTAGCGGGATCCTCGTCCCAAGAGACCCAGTACTTC,CASSFRLAGSSSQETQYF
TRBV15,.,TRBJ2-2,TRBD1,TGTGCCACCAGCAGGGACAGGGCGGTCACCGGGGAGCTGTTTTTT,CATSRDRAVTGELFF
TRBV24-1,.,TRBJ2-3,.,TGTGCCACCAGTGATTTAGACAGGACAGATACGCAGTATTTT,CATSDLDRTDTQYF
TRBV30,.,TRBJ2-7,.,TGTGCCTGGAGTGTACGCCCCGGGGTATACTACGAGCAGTACTTC,CAWSVRPGVYYEQYF
TRBV4-3,.,TRBJ2-5,TRBD1,TGCGCCAGCAGCCAAGAATACAGGGGGCTCCAAGAGACCCAGTACTTC,CASSQEYRGLQETQYF
TRBV15,.,TRBJ1-2,.,TGTGCCACCAGCAGAGATGCGGTGGGGCAGCCTACTAACTATGGCTACACCTTC,CATSRDAVGQPTNYGYTF
TRBV9,.,TRBJ1-4,.,TGTGCCAGCAGCAAAGAAGGGCTTGCGGGGGAAAAACTGTTTTTT,CASSKEGLAGEKLFF
TRBV11-3,.,TRBJ2-1,.,TGTGCCAGCAGCTTAGGGCTAGACAATGAGCAGTTCTTC,CASSLGLDNEQFF
TRBV6-5,.,TRBJ2-7,.,TGTGCCAGCAGAAAGATTGGAGGCCCTTCCTACGAGCAGTACTTC,CASRKIGGPSYEQYF
TRBV19,.,TRBJ2-2,TRBD1,TGTGCCAGTAGTCTACCACAGGGGGCGAACACCGGGGAGCTGTTTTTT,CASSLPQGANTGELFF